Below are 21 T cell receptor beta chains sequenced from a single sample in a study of blood T cell repertoires in COVID-19. Using immunoSEQ multiplex PCR, the repertoire was profiled, and TCRdb retains in-frame clones only, with some absent. The sample has fewer than 400,000 clones; around 85% are singletons. The sequencing input was PBMCs or T cells enriched from blood (not recorded which). These TCRs come from a man aged 25-45 years who had recovered from COVID-19.

The chain uses TRBV7-2 and TRBJ1-3; tentative D call: TRBD1 (5 bases). This CDR3 contains 14 residues. The germline V and J ends were trimmed by 7 bases and 0 bases, with 10 bases remaining between them. Looked up from germline, CDR1 is SGHTA and CDR2 is FQGNSA. The CDR3 is CASNPGGSGNTIYF. The CDR3 region has the DNA TGTGCCAGCAATCCCGGGGGCTCTGGAAACACCATATATTTT.

This sequence joins TRBV19 and TRBJ1-5; unclear D gene. Germline assignment: CDR1 LNHDA and CDR2 SQIVND (reference sequence). The V end was cut by 6 bases, the J end by 0 bases, with 15 bases between. The CDR3 runs to 16 residues. This CDR3 is CASRDNRVVSNQPQHF. The CDR3 DNA reads as TGTGCCAGTAGGGATAATCGGGTCGTTAGCAATCAGCCCCAGCATTTT. Complete variable domain (other parts from reference TRBV19 and TRBJ1-5): DGGITQSPKYLFRKEGQNVTLSCEQNLNHDAMYWYRQDPGQGLRLIYYSQIVNDFQKGDIAEGYSVSREKKESFPLTVTSAQKNPTAFYLCASRDNRVVSNQPQHFGDGTRLSIL.

The chain recombines TRBV5-1 with TRBJ2-7; D ambiguous. The germline V and J ends were trimmed by 7 bases and 5 bases, with 16 bases remaining between them. Germline assignment: CDR1 SGHRS and CDR2 YFSETQ. The CDR3 totals 13 residues. CDR3 amino acids: CASGPVATNEQYF. The CDR3 DNA sequence: TGCGCCAGCGGCCCAGTTGCAACCAACGAGCAGTACTTC.

A single count supports this clone. The genes are TRBV11-2 and TRBJ1-2; tentative D call: TRBD1 (6 bases). V was shortened by 0 bases and J by 4 bases, with 15 bases between the two germline ends. CDR3 length equals 16 residues. Germline loops: CDR1 SGHAT, CDR2 FQNNGV. CDR3 amino acids: CASSLDHGRGSYGYTF. DNA for the CDR3: TGTGCCAGCAGCTTAGATCATGGCAGGGGCTCCTATGGCTACACCTTC. Using reference TRBV11-2 and TRBJ1-2 for the parts outside the CDR3, the full variable domain is EAGVAQSPRYKIIEKRQSVAFWCNPISGHATLYWYQQILGQGPKLLIQFQNNGVVDDSQLPKDRFSAERLKGVDSTLKIQPAKLEDSAVYLCASSLDHGRGSYGYTFGSGTRLTVV.

The V gene is TRBV5-1, the J gene TRBJ2-2, with D possibly being TRBD1 (6 bases). The CDR3 is 17 amino acids. Trimming removed 4 bases at V and 4 bases at J, with 20 bases between. CDR1 is SGHRS and CDR2 is YFSETQ in the germline V gene. The chain's CDR3 is CASSQLAFTGSTGELFF. The CDR3 DNA reads as TGCGCCAGCAGCCAGCTGGCCTTTACAGGGTCCACCGGGGAGCTGTTTTTT.

This rearrangement joins TRBV5-1 to TRBJ2-1; weak D call: TRBD1 (6 bases). Germline-derived CDR1 and CDR2 are SGHRS and YFSETQ. The CDR3 consists of 14 residues. The V end was cut by 0 bases, the J end by 12 bases, with 16 bases between. The CDR3 here is CASSLGSLGQGQFF. The CDR3 DNA is TGCGCCAGCAGCTTGGGTTCGTTGGGACAAGGGCAGTTCTTC.

The chain employs TRBV27 and TRBJ1-2, with 7 bases fitting TRBD1. The V gene end was trimmed by 5 bases and the J gene end by 2 bases; junction bases not matched to a gene: 5. Germline V gene lookup returns CDR1 MNHEY and CDR2 SMNVEV (reference sequence). The CDR3 runs to 14 residues. The chain's CDR3 is CASSRGDRNYGYTF. The CDR3 DNA follows: TGTGCCAGCAGTAGGGGGGACAGAAACTATGGCTACACCTTC.

The chain couples TRBV7-9 to TRBJ2-1; 8 positions match TRBD2. The length of the CDR3 is 18 residues. Germline-derived CDR1 and CDR2 are SEHNR and FQNEAQ (reference sequence). Losses at the gene ends were 5 bases for V and 0 bases for J; bases not matched to a gene: 12. CDR3 loop: CASSPPGLEIFSYNEQFF. In nucleotides, the CDR3 is TGTGCCAGCAGCCCTCCGGGACTAGAGATTTTCTCCTACAATGAGCAGTTCTTC.

V is TRBV6-1 and J is TRBJ2-1, with D maybe TRBD2 (5 bases). CDR3 length equals 17 residues. Per the germline V gene, CDR1 is MNHNS and CDR2 is SASEGT. Between the trimmed V and J ends, which lost 3 bases and 2 bases, there was a span of 17 bases. In DNA form, the CDR3 reads TGTGCCAGCAGTGATGTCATGGGAGCACCTCCCTACAATGAGCAGTTCTTC. Translated, it gives CASSDVMGAPPYNEQFF.

The genes are TRBV29-1 and TRBJ2-7; 11 bases are shared with TRBD2. The germline V gene encodes CDR1 SQVTM and CDR2 ANQGSEA. CDR3 size: 15 residues. The trim removed 1 base at V and 0 bases at J, leaving 2 bases unmatched. The CDR3 nucleotides read TGCAGCGTTGAAGGTCTAGCGGGGGGCTCCTACGAGCAGTACTTC. Amino acid sequence: CSVEGLAGGSYEQYF.

In its sample, this clone was seen once. DNA of the CDR3: TGTGCCAGCAGCGGACAGGGACGGAATTCACCCCTCCACTTT. As protein: CASSGQGRNSPLHF. V and J are TRBV14 and TRBJ1-6, with TRBD1 matching 8 bases. Germline CDR1 and CDR2: SGHDN and FVKESK. Germline trimming cut 5 bases from V and 7 bases from J; bases unmatched to any gene: 4. The CDR3 has 14 residues.

The rearrangement joins TRBV7-6 to TRBJ2-1; D gene ambiguous. CDR3 size: 13 residues. CDR1 SGHVS and CDR2 FNYEAQ come from the germline V gene. V gave up 1 base and J gave up 6 bases, with 7 bases separating them. This CDR3 reads CASSLGLLNEQFF. CDR3 DNA sequence: TGTGCCAGCAGCTTAGGGCTGCTCAATGAGCAGTTCTTC.

This clone was picked up a small number of times. The chain uses TRBV2 and TRBJ2-1, with D possibly matching TRBD1 (7 bases). Germline V gene data show CDR1 as SNHLY and CDR2 as FYNNEI. V lost 8 bases and J 5 bases, leaving 16 bases between the germline ends. The CDR3 runs 14 residues. The DNA of the CDR3 is TGTGCCAGCGTTCAGGGGGGAGGTCACAATGAGCAGTTCTTC. Translation: CASVQGGGHNEQFF. The variable domain in full, completed from reference TRBV2 and TRBJ2-1, reads EPEVTQTPSHQVTQMGQEVILRCVPISNHLYFYWYRQILGQKVEFLVSFYNNEISEKSEIFDDQFSVERPDGSNFTLKIRSTKLEDSAMYFCASVQGGGHNEQFFGPGTRLTVL.

About this clone itself: The germline gene is not matched at one end of the junction; a read error may be the cause. The rearrangement uses TRBV9 and TRBJ2-3, with 8 positions matching TRBD2. Germline V CDR1 and CDR2: SGDLS, YYNGEE. The CDR3 has 15 residues. The CDR3 sequence: CARSAGGGYTDTQYF. The CDR3 nucleotides are TGTGCCCGCAGCGCCGGGGGGGGATACACAGATACGCAGTATTTT. The full variable domain, in which reference TRBV9 and TRBJ2-3 provide the parts outside the CDR3, is DSGVTQTPKHLITATGQRVTLRCSPRSGDLSVYWYQQSLDQGLQFLIQYYNGEERAKGNILERFSAQQFPDLHSELNLSSLELGDSALYFCARSAGGGYTDTQYFGPGTRLTVL.

This chain uses TRBV29-1 with TRBJ2-3; 12 positions agree with TRBD2. V lost 6 bases to trimming and J lost 0 bases; unmatched junction nucleotides: 19. There are 20 residues in the CDR3. The V gene's germline CDR1 is SQVTM and CDR2 ANQGSEA. In DNA, the CDR3 is TGCAGCGTGGACCTGCCGGGACTAGCGGGCTATCGTGCTAGCACAGATACGCAGTATTTT. This encodes CSVDLPGLAGYRASTDTQYF.

Here the CDR3 DNA reads TGTGCCAGCAGAGAGGACAGGATCACTGAAGCTTTCTTT. This translates into CASREDRITEAFF. The chain recombines TRBV6-5 with TRBJ1-1, with 7 bases fitting TRBD1. Trimming at V came to 6 bases and at J to 4 bases, leaving 5 bases not matched to a gene. Germline CDR1 is MNHEY and CDR2 is SVGAGI. The length of the CDR3 is 13 residues.

The rearrangement uses TRBV15 and TRBJ1-5, with D possibly TRBD1 on 5 matching bases. The V gene lost 0 bases and the J gene lost 3 bases, with 15 bases spanning the gap. Germline CDR1 LNHNV, CDR2 YYDKDF (reference sequence). The CDR3 sequence is 17 residues long. DNA of the CDR3: TGTGCCACCAGCAGAGATTTGGCCCGACAGCTCAATCAGCCCCAGCATTTT. Protein product: CATSRDLARQLNQPQHF.

V is TRBV9 and J is TRBJ1-2; possibly TRBD1 for D (5 bases). The CDR3 length is 13 residues. V was pared by 0 bases and J by 2 bases, with 5 bases between. CDR1 is SGDLS and CDR2 is YYNGEE in the germline V gene. CDR3 DNA: TGTGCCAGCAGCGTAGGGGGCAACTATGGCTACACCTTC. This translates into CASSVGGNYGYTF. Using reference TRBV9 and TRBJ1-2 for the parts outside the CDR3, the full variable domain is DSGVTQTPKHLITATGQRVTLRCSPRSGDLSVYWYQQSLDQGLQFLIQYYNGEERAKGNILERFSAQQFPDLHSELNLSSLELGDSALYFCASSVGGNYGYTFGSGTRLTVV.

The chain is built from TRBV5-5 and TRBJ2-7; tentative D call: TRBD1 (5 bases). V was cut by 4 bases and J by 2 bases, with 16 bases left in between. Germline V gene data show CDR1 as SGHKS and CDR2 as YYEKEE (reference sequence). The CDR3 consists of 15 residues. The CDR3 protein is CASSQNPTDTYEQYF. As DNA, the CDR3 is TGTGCCAGCAGCCAGAACCCGACAGATACCTACGAGCAGTACTTC.

The V gene is TRBV24-1, the J gene TRBJ2-7; 7 bases agree with TRBD1. J gave up 2 bases and V 5 bases, and 5 bases lay outside the gene matches. Germline V lookup: CDR1 KGHDR, CDR2 SFDVKD. CDR3 length equals 14 residues. The DNA for the CDR3 is TGTGCCACCAGTGGTAGACAGGGAACCTACGAGCAGTACTTC. It codes for CATSGRQGTYEQYF.

The V gene is TRBV11-2, the J gene TRBJ1-2; 8 bases line up with TRBD1. J lost 7 bases, V lost 4 bases, and 8 bases had no gene match. This CDR3 contains 14 residues. Germline CDR1 is SGHAT and CDR2 is FQNNGV. In nucleotides, the CDR3 is TGTGCCAGCAGCTACTCTCAGGGGGCAGGTGGCTACACCTTC. This sequence encodes CASSYSQGAGGYTF. Filled out from reference TRBV11-2 and TRBJ1-2, the complete variable domain reads EAGVAQSPRYKIIEKRQSVAFWCNPISGHATLYWYQQILGQGPKLLIQFQNNGVVDDSQLPKDRFSAERLKGVDSTLKIQPAKLEDSAVYLCASSYSQGAGGYTFGSGTRLTVV.